The rows below give T cell receptor beta chains drawn from one sample of a study of blood T cell repertoires in COVID-19. Measured with immunoSEQ multiplex PCR; TCRdb has only the in-frame clones, and not every one. The sample includes 150,000 or so clones, approximately 86% seen only once; the top ten take roughly 4%. Sequenced material: PBMCs or T cells enriched from blood (not recorded which). The source is a woman aged 40 to 49 who had been exposed to COVID-19. The CDR3 runs from the conserved cysteine through the conserved F or W. A D gene is named only where the DNA matches it firmly. Only some rows state a clone size, as once, few, many or a class for expanded clones.

TRBJ2-7	TRBV6-5	TRBD1	14	.	TGTGCCAGCTGGTTCCGGGACAGAGACTACGAGCAGTACTTC	CASWFRDRDYEQYF
TRBJ2-2	TRBV9	TRBD1	17	.	TGTGCCAGCAGCACGGGACAGGGTAATCTAATAACCGGGGAGCTGTTTTTT	CASSTGQGNLITGELFF
TRBJ1-3	TRBV9	.	15	.	TGTGCCAGCAGCTTTACAGGGATGTCTGGAAACACCATATATTTT	CASSFTGMSGNTIYF
TRBJ2-1	TRBV5-4	TRBD1	15	few	TGTGCCAGCAGCTTGAAGGACAGGGGGCTGAATGAGCAGTTCTTC	CASSLKDRGLNEQFF
TRBJ1-1	TRBV19	.	14	once	TGTGCCAGTAGCGATCCCGCAGGGAACACTGAAGCTTTCTTT	CASSDPAGNTEAFF
TRBJ1-1	TRBV7-9	.	16	.	TGTGCCAGCAGCTTCGACCGGACAGTTATGAACACTGAAGCTTTCTTT	CASSFDRTVMNTEAFF
TRBJ1-2	TRBV9	.	13	.	TGTGCCAGCAGCGCTGGGGGCGCCGATGGCTACACCTTC	CASSAGGADGYTF
TRBJ2-5	TRBV7-3	.	13	once	TGTGCCAGCAGCCCCGCTGGGGGGGAGACCCAGTACTTC	CASSPAGGETQYF
TRBJ1-1	TRBV4-1	TRBD1	16	.	TGCGCCAGCAGCCAAGGACCGAATACAGGGGGCACTGAAGCTTTCTTT	CASSQGPNTGGTEAFF
TRBJ1-2	TRBV27	.	15	once	TGTGCCAGCAGTTTATCGATATCGACAGACTATGGCTACACCTTC	CASSLSISTDYGYTF
TRBJ1-1	TRBV18	TRBD1	16	.	TGTGCCAGCTCAGCTAACAGGGGGCGGGGGAACACTGAAGCTTTCTTT	CASSANRGRGNTEAFF
TRBJ1-6	TRBV4-1	.	19	.	TGCGCCAGCAGCCAAGAAGGAAAGGGGATTAGCTCCTATAATTCACCCCTCCACTTT	CASSQEGKGISSYNSPLHF
TRBJ2-1	TRBV6-5	.	15	.	TGTGCCAGCAGCTCCTCATACCTAGGGGGGGGTGAGCAGTTCTTC	CASSSSYLGGGEQFF
TRBJ2-3	TRBV19	.	14	.	TGTGCCAGTAGTCGATCTACTAGCACAGATACGCAGTATTTT	CASSRSTSTDTQYF